These 20 T cell receptor beta chains were sequenced from one sample in a study of human T cells and chemical hapten exposure. TCRdb fed the RACE reads into MiXCR, producing one record per CDR3 protein. This table has about 380,000 distinct CDR3 sequences, more than 4.5% appearing once. This sample's time point: patch test 1, 2 weeks after DPC sensitization. This sample's treatment: therapeutic diphenylcyclopropenone sensitization with weekly scalp DPC. Sequencing was performed on whole blood, taken in connection with sensitization to the hapten diphenylcyclopropenone (DPC). The source is a woman aged 45-65 years with alopecia areata. Some clones in this sample may be carry-over from other donors' samples.

The CDR3 region is CASSQDRDEQFF. In nucleotides, the CDR3 is TGTGCCAGCAGCCAAGATCGGGATGAGCAGTTCTTC. The rearrangement links TRBV3-1 to TRBJ2-1; D is unclear. The CDR3 sequence is 12 residues long. V was shortened by 0 bases and J by 8 bases, with 5 bases between the two germline ends. CDR1 and CDR2 (germline): LGHDT, YNNKEL (reference sequence).

V usage is TRBV28 and J usage is TRBJ1-1, with D unclear. Between the trimmed V and J ends, which lost 10 bases and 1 base, there was a span of 7 bases. The CDR3 loop spans 11 amino acids. Germline CDR1 and CDR2: MDHEN and SYDVKM. CDR3 nucleotide sequence: TGTGCCATCCGGGGGAACACTGAAGCTTTCTTT. Protein sequence: CAIRGNTEAFF.

In its sample, this clonotype was seen many times. This chain connects TRBV20-1 to TRBJ2-3; 11 bases fit TRBD2. The V and J ends lost 6 bases and 3 bases, in that order; junction bases with no gene match: 5. Looked up from germline, CDR1 is DFQATT and CDR2 is SNEGSKA (reference sequence). This CDR3 spans 14 amino acids. The CDR3 loop reads CSARLAGSTDTQYF. The DNA of the CDR3 is TGCAGTGCACGACTAGCGGGATCTACAGATACGCAGTATTTT.

The sample holds a few counts of this clonotype. The J gene is TRBJ1-4, the V gene TRBV5-1, with 8 bases identical to TRBD1. Looked up from germline, CDR1 is SGHRS and CDR2 is YFSETQ. The V and J ends lost 3 bases and 5 bases, in that order; junction bases with no gene match: 9. The CDR3 has 16 residues. CDR3 region: CASSSGGPTSNEKLFF. CDR3 nucleotide sequence: TGCGCCAGCAGCTCAGGGGGCCCTACCTCCAATGAAAAACTGTTTTTT.

V usage is TRBV12-3 or TRBV12-4 and J usage is TRBJ2-1; 10 nucleotides match TRBD2. After removal of 4 bases from V and 8 bases from J, the junction contained 5 bases not matched to a gene. The CDR3 contains 14 residues. CDR3 residues: CASSSRLAGYEQFF. The CDR3 nucleotides read TGTGCCAGCAGTTCCAGACTAGCGGGCTATGAGCAGTTCTTC.

At least ten counts were recorded for this clonotype. The J gene is TRBJ2-5, the V gene TRBV28; D gene unclear. The CDR3 sequence is 14 residues long. CDR1 is MDHEN, CDR2 SYDVKM, per germline. With 2 bases removed from V and 2 bases from J, the gap between germline ends came to 9 bases. The chain's CDR3 is CASSLVPRQETQYF. The CDR3 region has the DNA TGTGCCAGCAGTTTAGTGCCAAGGCAAGAGACCCAGTACTTC. The whole variable domain, filled in from reference TRBV28 and TRBJ2-5, reads DVKVTQSSRYLVKRTGEKVFLECVQDMDHENMFWYRQDPGLGLRLIYFSYDVKMKEKGDIPEGYSVSREKKERFSLILESASTNQTSMYLCASSLVPRQETQYFGPGTRLLVL.

This clonotype was seen a handful of times. This sequence joins TRBV11-2 and TRBJ2-1; the D gene could be TRBD1 or TRBD2 (6 bases each). Germline-derived CDR1 and CDR2 are SGHAT and FQNNGV. The CDR3 is 13 residues long. Trimming took 1 base from V and 10 from J, leaving 11 bases between them. The CDR3 reads CASSLGGTYEQFF. In nucleotides, the CDR3 is TGTGCCAGCAGCTTAGGCGGGACATACGAGCAGTTCTTC.

At least ten counts were recorded for this clonotype. The chain employs TRBV20-1 and TRBJ2-7; D not certain. Trimming cost V 7 bases and J 5 bases, with 12 bases left between them. Germline CDR1 reads DFQATT; CDR2 reads SNEGSKA (reference sequence). CDR3 length: 11 residues. The CDR3 DNA is TGCAGTGTCCCTCAGGCGGACGAGCAGTACTTC. This encodes CSVPQADEQYF.

The V call is TRBV21-1, the J call TRBJ2-7; TRBD2 is the table's D call, not checked against the DNA. TRBV21-1 is a documented pseudogene. The CDR3 length is 17 residues. CDR3 nucleotide sequence: TGTGCCAGCAGCAATAAGAGGCTAGCGGGAGAGTTGAGAGAGCAGTACTTC. It yields the protein CASSNKRLAGELREQYF.

As regards this clonotype: This clone may be a read error of a much larger clone one base away. The chain combines TRBV7-2 with TRBJ1-5; D gene uncertain. Germline CDR1 is SGHTA and CDR2 is FQGNSA. Trimming pared 1 base from V and 4 bases from J, leaving 5 bases between. CDR3 length: 13 amino acids. CDR3 sequence: CASSLVQNQPQHF. DNA of the CDR3: TGTGCCAGCAGCTTAGTACAGAATCAGCCCCAGCATTTT.

This clonotype was seen many times. V gene TRBV28 combines with J gene TRBJ1-5; D perhaps matches TRBD1 (5 bases). The CDR3 totals 15 residues. The germline CDR1 and CDR2 sequences are MDHEN and SYDVKM. The V end was cut by 2 bases, the J end by 2 bases, with 10 bases between. This chain's CDR3 is CASSLGGQRNQPQHF. DNA of the CDR3: TGTGCCAGCAGTTTAGGTGGACAACGCAATCAGCCCCAGCATTTT. Based on the CDR3 plus reference TRBV28 and TRBJ1-5, the full variable domain is DVKVTQSSRYLVKRTGEKVFLECVQDMDHENMFWYRQDPGLGLRLIYFSYDVKMKEKGDIPEGYSVSREKKERFSLILESASTNQTSMYLCASSLGGQRNQPQHFGDGTRLSIL.

The chain carries TRBV10-2 and TRBJ1-5; no reliable D call. The germline gives CDR1 WSHSY, CDR2 SAAADI. With 0 bases removed from V and 4 bases from J, the gap between germline ends came to 7 bases. The CDR3 length is 14 residues. The CDR3 nucleotides read TGCGCCAGCAGTGAGTCGGGTTATAATCAGCCCCAGCATTTT. Translating gives CASSESGYNQPQHF.

On this clonotype itself: Possible read error: a much larger clone is one base away. The genes are TRBV29-1 and TRBJ1-3; D is unclear. This CDR3 comprises 12 residues. Germline-derived CDR1 and CDR2 are SQVTM and ANQGSEA. CDR3 residues: CSVRASGNIIYF. The CDR3 DNA follows: TGCAGCGTACGGGCTTCTGGAAACATCATATATTTT.

V and J are TRBV20-1 and TRBJ2-1; D is uncertain. CDR3 length: 11 amino acids. CDR1 and CDR2 (germline): DFQATT, SNEGSKA (reference sequence). The V and J ends lost 3 bases and 4 bases respectively, with 4 bases between them. CDR3 in amino acids: CSARGYNEQFF. The CDR3 DNA sequence: TGCAGTGCTAGGGGGTACAATGAGCAGTTCTTC.

This clonotype was seen at least ten times. The chain recombines TRBV7-2 with TRBJ1-3, with D unclear. Germline assignment: CDR1 SGHTA and CDR2 FQGNSA. CDR3 length: 13 amino acids. Trimming left V 0 bases short and J 0 bases short, with 0 bases between. The CDR3 here is CASSLASGNTIYF. CDR3 DNA: TGTGCCAGCAGCTTAGCCTCTGGAAACACCATATATTTT.

The CDR3 DNA reads as TGTGCCATCAGAGACAGGGAGGGGGTAAATTCACCCCTCCACTTT. It is translated as CAIRDREGVNSPLHF. The chain employs TRBV10-3 and TRBJ1-6; TRBD1 matches 7 bases. Trimming at V came to 6 bases and at J to 7 bases, leaving 9 bases not matched to a gene. Germline CDR1 and CDR2: ENHRY and SYGVKD. The CDR3 runs 15 residues.

This clonotype turned up a few times. This chain uses TRBV12-3 or TRBV12-4 with TRBJ2-5; 11 bases are a match to TRBD2. V dropped 1 base and J dropped 1; count of bases not matched to a gene: 5. This CDR3 region has 17 residues. CDR3 amino acids: CASSLGPLAGGQETQYF. For the CDR3, the DNA is TGTGCCAGCAGTTTAGGACCGCTAGCGGGGGGCCAAGAGACCCAGTACTTC.

The sample holds many counts of this clonotype. V usage is TRBV29-1 and J usage is TRBJ2-7; no reliable D call. CDR3 length: 16 residues. Per the germline V gene, CDR1 is SQVTM and CDR2 is ANQGSEA. Trimming took off 7 bases at V and 0 bases at J, with 22 bases between the two ends. CDR3 loop: CSAAETTARSSYEQYF. The CDR3 region has the DNA TGCAGCGCTGCCGAGACGACGGCCCGGAGCTCCTACGAGCAGTACTTC.

This clonotype was recorded at least ten times. The chain couples TRBV7-8 to TRBJ1-1; TRBD1 aligns across 9 bases. The germline V gene has CDR1 SGHVS and CDR2 FQNEAQ. The CDR3 is made up of 13 amino acids. Trimming took 5 bases from V and 6 from J; bases not matched to a gene: 4. The CDR3 reads CASSARQGAEAFF. DNA of the CDR3: TGTGCCAGCAGCGCGCGACAGGGGGCTGAAGCTTTCTTT.

At least ten counts were recorded for this clonotype. This chain joins TRBV20-1 and TRBJ1-2, with a tentative D call TRBD1 (6 bases). Looked up from germline, CDR1 is DFQATT and CDR2 is SNEGSKA (reference sequence). The V end lost 1 base, the J end lost 0 bases, and 18 bases lay between the germline ends. CDR3 length: 17 amino acids. CDR3 nucleotides: TGCAGTGCTAGAGTGAGGGGGATTTCCCAAGCTAACTATGGCTACACCTTC. This translates into CSARVRGISQANYGYTF.